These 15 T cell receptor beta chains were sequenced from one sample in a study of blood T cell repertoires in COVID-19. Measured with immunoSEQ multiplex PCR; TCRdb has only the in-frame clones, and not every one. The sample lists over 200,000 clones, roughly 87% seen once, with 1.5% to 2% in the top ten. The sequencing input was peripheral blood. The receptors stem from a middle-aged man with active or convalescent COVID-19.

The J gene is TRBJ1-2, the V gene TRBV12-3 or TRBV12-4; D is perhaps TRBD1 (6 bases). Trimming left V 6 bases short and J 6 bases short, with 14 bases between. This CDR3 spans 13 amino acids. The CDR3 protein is CASRGTLQHGYTF. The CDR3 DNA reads TGTGCCAGCAGAGGGACACTTCAACATGGCTACACCTTC.

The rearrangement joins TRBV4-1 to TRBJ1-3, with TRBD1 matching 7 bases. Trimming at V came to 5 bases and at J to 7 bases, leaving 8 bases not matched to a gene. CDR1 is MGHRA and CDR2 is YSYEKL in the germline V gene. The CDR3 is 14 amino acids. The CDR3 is CASSKRGPGNTIYF. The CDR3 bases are TGCGCCAGCAGCAAAAGGGGGCCGGGGAACACCATATATTTT.

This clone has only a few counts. CDR3 sequence: CASSEGQAGYTF. In nucleotides, the CDR3 is TGTGCCAGCAGCGAAGGACAGGCTGGCTACACCTTC. The chain carries TRBV7-3 and TRBJ1-2, with 7 nucleotides matching TRBD1. Per the germline V gene, CDR1 is SGHTA and CDR2 is FQGTGA. The CDR3 is made up of 12 amino acids. V dropped 5 bases and J dropped 7; count of bases not matched to a gene: 4.

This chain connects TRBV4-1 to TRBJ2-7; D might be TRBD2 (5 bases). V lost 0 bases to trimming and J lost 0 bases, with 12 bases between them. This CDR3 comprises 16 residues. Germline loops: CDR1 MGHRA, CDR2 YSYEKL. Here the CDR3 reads CASSQDRSGSSYEQYF. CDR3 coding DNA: TGCGCCAGCAGCCAAGATAGGAGCGGTAGCTCCTACGAGCAGTACTTC.

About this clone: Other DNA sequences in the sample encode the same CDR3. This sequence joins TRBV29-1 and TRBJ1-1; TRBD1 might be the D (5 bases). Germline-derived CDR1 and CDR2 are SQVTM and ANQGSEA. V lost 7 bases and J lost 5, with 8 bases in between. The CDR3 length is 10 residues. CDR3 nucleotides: TGCAGCGGGGGGAGAACTGAAGCTTTCTTT. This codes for CSGGRTEAFF.

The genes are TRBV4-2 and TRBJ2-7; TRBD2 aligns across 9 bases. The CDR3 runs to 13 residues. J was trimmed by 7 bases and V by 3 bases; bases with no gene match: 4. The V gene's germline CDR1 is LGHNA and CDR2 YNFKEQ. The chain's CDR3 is CASSHPLAGEQYF. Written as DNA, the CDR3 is TGTGCCAGCAGCCACCCACTAGCGGGTGAGCAGTACTTC.

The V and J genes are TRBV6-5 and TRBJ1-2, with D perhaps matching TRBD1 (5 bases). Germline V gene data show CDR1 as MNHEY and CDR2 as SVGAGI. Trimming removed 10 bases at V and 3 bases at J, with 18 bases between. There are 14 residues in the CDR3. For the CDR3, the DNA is TGTGCCACCCGGGAGAGGCAGGGTTACTATGGCTACACCTTC. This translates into CATRERQGYYGYTF.

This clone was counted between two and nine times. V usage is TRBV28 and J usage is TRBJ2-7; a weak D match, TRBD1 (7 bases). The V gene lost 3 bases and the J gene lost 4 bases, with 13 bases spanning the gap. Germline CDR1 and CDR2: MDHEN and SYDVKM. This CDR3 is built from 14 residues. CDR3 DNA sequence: TGTGCCAGCAGTTTGCAGGGGGGCCGGTACGAGCAGTACTTC. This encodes CASSLQGGRYEQYF.

CDR3 amino acids: CASSYLDRGFNEQFF. The DNA of the CDR3 is TGTGCCAGCAGTTACCTGGACAGGGGCTTCAATGAGCAGTTCTTC. This chain joins TRBV6-5 and TRBJ2-1, with TRBD1 identical over 9 bases. This CDR3 has 15 amino acids. The V gene end was trimmed by 2 bases and the J gene end by 6 bases; junction bases not matched to a gene: 5. The germline CDR1 and CDR2 sequences are MNHEY and SVGAGI.

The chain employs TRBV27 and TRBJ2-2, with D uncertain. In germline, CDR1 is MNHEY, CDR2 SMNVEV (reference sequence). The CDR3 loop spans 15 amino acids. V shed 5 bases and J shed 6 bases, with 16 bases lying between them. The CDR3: CASSPPGGRAGELFF. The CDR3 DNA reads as TGTGCCAGCAGTCCCCCTGGCGGAAGAGCCGGGGAGCTGTTTTTT.

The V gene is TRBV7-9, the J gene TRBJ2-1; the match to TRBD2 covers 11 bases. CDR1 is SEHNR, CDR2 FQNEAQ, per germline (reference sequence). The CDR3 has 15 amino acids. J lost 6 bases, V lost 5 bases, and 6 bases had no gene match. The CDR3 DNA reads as TGTGCCAGCAGCCCCCTAGCGGGAGGTGGCAATGAGCAGTTCTTC. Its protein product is CASSPLAGGGNEQFF.

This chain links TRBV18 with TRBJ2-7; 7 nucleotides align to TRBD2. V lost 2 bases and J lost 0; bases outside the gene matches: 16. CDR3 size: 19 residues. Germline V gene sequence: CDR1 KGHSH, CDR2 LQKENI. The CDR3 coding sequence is TGTGCCAGCTCACCAAGGTTGGACGGGGGGACCTCGAGCTCCTACGAGCAGTACTTC. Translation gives CASSPRLDGGTSSSYEQYF.

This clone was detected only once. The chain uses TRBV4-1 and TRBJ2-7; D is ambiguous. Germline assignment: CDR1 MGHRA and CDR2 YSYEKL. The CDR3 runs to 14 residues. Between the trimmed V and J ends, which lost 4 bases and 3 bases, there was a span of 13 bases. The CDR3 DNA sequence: TGCGCCAGCAGCCCTTCGATGGGCGACTACGAGCAGTACTTC. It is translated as CASSPSMGDYEQYF.

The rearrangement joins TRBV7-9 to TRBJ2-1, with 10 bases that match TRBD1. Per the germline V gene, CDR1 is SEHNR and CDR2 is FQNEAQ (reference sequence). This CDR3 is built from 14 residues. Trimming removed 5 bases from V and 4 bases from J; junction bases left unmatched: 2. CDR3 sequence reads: CASSPGQGYNEQFF. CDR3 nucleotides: TGTGCCAGCAGCCCGGGACAGGGGTACAATGAGCAGTTCTTC.

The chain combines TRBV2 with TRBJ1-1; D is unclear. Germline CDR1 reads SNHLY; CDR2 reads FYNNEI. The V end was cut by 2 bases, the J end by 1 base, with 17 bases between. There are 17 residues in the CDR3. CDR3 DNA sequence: TGTGCCAGCAGTGAATATATGATGGCGACGGGGAACACTGAAGCTTTCTTT. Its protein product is CASSEYMMATGNTEAFF. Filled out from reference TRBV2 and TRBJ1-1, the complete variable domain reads EPEVTQTPSHQVTQMGQEVILRCVPISNHLYFYWYRQILGQKVEFLVSFYNNEISEKSEIFDDQFSVERPDGSNFTLKIRSTKLEDSAMYFCASSEYMMATGNTEAFFGQGTRLTVV.